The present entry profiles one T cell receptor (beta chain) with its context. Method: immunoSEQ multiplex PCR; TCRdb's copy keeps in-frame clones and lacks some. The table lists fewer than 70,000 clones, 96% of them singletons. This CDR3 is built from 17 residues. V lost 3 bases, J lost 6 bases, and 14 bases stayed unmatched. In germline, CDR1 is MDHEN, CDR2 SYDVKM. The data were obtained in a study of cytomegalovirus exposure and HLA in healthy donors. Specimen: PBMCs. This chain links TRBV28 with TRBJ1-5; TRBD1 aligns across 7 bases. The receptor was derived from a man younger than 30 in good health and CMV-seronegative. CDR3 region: CASSFVRGLYSSQPQHF. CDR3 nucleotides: TGTGCCAGCAGTTTCGTTAGGGGGCTTTATTCCTCTCAGCCCCAGCATTTT.